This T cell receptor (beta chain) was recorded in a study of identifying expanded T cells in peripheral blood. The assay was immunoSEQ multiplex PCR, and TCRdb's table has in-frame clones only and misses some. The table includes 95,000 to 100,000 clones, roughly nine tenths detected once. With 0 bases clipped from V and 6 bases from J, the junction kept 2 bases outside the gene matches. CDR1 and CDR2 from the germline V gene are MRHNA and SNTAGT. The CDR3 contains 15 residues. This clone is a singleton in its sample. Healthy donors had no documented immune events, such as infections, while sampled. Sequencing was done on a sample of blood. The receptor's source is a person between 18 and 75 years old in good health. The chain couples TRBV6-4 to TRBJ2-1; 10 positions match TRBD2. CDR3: CASSDSASGGNEQFF. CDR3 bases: TGTGCCAGCAGTGACTCCGCTAGCGGGGGCAATGAGCAGTTCTTC.